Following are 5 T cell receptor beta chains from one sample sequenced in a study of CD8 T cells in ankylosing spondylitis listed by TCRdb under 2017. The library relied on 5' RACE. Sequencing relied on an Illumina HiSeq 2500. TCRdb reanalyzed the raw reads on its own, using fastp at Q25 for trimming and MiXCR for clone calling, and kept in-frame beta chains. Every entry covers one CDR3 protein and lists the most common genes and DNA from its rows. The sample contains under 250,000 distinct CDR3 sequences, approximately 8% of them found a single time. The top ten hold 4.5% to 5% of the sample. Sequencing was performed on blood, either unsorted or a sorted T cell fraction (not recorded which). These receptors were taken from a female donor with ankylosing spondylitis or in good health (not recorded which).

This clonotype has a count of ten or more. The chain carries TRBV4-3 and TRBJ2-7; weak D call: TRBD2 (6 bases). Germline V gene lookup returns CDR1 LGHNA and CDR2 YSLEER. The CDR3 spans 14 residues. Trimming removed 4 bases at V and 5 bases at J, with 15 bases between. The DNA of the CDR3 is TGCGCCAGCAGCCGCGGGACGATATCAGACGAGCAGTACTTC. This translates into CASSRGTISDEQYF.

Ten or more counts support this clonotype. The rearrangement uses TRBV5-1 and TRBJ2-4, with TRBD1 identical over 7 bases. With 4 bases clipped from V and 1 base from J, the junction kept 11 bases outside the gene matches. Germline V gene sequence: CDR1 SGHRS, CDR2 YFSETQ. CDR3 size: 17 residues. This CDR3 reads CASSPATGATAKNIQYF. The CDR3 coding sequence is TGCGCCAGCAGCCCGGCAACAGGGGCGACGGCCAAAAACATTCAGTACTTC.

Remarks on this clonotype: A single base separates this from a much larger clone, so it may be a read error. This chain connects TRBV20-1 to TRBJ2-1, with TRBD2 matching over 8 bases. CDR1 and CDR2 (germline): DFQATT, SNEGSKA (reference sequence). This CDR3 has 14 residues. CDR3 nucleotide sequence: TGCAGTGCTAGAGTAACTAGCGGTCTTAATGGGCAGTTCTTC. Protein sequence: CSARVTSGLNGQFF.

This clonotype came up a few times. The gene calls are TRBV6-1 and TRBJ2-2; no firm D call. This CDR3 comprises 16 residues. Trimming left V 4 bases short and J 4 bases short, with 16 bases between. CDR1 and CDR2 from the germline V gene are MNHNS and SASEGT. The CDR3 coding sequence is TGTGCCAGCAGTGCCGCCCACCCTCTAGTCACCGGGGAGCTGTTTTTT. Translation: CASSAAHPLVTGELFF.

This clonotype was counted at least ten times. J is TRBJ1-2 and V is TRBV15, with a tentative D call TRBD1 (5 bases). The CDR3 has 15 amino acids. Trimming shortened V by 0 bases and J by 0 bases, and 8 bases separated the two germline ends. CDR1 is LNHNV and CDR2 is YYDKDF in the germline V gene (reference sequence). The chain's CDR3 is CATSRDKGSNYGYTF. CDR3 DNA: TGTGCCACCAGCAGAGATAAGGGGTCTAACTATGGCTACACCTTC.